This T cell receptor (beta chain) was sequenced in a study of blood T cell repertoires in COVID-19. Source study methods: Quantification of nucleated cells was approximated via reference gene primer amplification. Generated by immunoSEQ multiplex PCR, the TCRdb table keeps only in-frame clones and is missing some. The D gene and trimming were derived from the DNA, and the V and J assignments and clone size from that table. The sample yields about 82,000 clones, about 80% seen once. This CDR3 contains 15 residues. Trimming removed 3 bases at V and 6 bases at J, with 18 bases between. Germline CDR1 reads DFQATT; CDR2 reads SNEGSKA (reference sequence).

This sequence was found in a woman aged 40-49 years with active or convalescent COVID-19. The chain carries TRBV20-1 and TRBJ2-1, with D perhaps matching TRBD2 (6 bases). Sequencing was carried out using peripheral blood. The DNA of the CDR3 is TGCAGTGCTAGTCCCCCCCTGACTAGGCTCAATGAGCAGTTCTTC. Translated: CSASPPLTRLNEQFF.